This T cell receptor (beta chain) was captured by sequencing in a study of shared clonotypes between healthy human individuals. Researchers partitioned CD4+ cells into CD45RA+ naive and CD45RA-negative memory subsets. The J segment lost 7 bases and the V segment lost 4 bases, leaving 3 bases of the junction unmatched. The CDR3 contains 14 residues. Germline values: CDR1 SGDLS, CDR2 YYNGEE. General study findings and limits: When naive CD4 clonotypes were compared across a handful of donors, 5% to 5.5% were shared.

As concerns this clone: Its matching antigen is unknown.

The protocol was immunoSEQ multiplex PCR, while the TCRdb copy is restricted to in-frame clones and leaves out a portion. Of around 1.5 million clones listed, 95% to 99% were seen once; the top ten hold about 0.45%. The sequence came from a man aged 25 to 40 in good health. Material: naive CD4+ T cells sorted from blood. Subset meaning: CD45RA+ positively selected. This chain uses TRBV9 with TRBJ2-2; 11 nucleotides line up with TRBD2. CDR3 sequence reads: CASSRLAGNGELFF. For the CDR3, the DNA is TGTGCCAGCAGCCGACTAGCGGGAAACGGGGAGCTGTTTTTT.